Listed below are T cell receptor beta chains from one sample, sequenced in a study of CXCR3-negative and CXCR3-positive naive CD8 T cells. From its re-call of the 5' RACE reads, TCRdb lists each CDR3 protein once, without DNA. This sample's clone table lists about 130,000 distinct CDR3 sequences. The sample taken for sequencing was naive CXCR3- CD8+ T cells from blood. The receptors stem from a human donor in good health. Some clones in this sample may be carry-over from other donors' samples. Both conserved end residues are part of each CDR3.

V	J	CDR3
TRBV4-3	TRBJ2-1	CASSQDKGGGAYSYNEQFF
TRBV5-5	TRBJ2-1	CASSPSTLAATYNEQFF
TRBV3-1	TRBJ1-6	CASSHVRVLSYNSPLHF
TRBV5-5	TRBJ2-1	CASSLVPAAPYNEQFF
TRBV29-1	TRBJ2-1	CSVSTLADYNEQFF
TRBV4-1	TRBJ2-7	CASSQTSGPPSTEQYF
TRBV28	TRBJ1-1	CASSQDRAEAFF
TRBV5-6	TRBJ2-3	CASAIQGTATDTQYF
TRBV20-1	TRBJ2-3	CSARRELTDTQYF
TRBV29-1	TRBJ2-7	CSVDTTGTRDYEQYF
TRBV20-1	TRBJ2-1	CTAEGLAGDLNEQFF
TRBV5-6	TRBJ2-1	CASSLGGQPSYNEQFF
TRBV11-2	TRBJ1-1	CASSLDAGLNTEAFF
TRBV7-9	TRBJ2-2	CASSLGVGQSNTGELFF
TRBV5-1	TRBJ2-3	CASSNWTAPSTDTQYF
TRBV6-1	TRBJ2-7	CASREQGYEQYF
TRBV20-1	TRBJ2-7	CSARDREDTYEQYF
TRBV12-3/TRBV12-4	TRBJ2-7	CASSSTNTGQIFYEQYF
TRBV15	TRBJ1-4	CATRQGDEKLFF
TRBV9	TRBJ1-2	CASSVGTGGSWGYTF
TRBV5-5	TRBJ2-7	CASSLDFSSSGGEQYF
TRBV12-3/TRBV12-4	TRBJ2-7	CASSHSHSLYEQYF
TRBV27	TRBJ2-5	CASSTSPGTGEETQYF
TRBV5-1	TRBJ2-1	CASTEGLAGGPIYNEQFF
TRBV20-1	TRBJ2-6	CSARWMEGAAGANVLTF
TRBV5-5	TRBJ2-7	CASSYTSGGPYEQYF
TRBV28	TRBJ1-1	CASSLSETGEAFF
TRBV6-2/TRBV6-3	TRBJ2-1	CASSYSGARLNNEQFF
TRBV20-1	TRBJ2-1	CSAGTSGWAGDEQFF
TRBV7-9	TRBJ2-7	CASSLAGGGSYEQYF
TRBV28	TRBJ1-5	CATSPYRQPQHF
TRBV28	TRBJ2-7	CASSDERIYEQYF
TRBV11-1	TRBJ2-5	CASSFLAGVDETQYF